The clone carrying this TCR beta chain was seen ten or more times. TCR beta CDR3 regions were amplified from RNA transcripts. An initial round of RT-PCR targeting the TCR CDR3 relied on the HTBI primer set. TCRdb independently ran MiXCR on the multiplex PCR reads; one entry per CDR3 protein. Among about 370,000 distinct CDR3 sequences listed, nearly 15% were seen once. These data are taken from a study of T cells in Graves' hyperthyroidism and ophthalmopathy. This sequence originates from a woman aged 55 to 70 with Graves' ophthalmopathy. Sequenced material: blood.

The CDR3, as DNA: TGTGCCAGCAGCCCCAGAATCTACAATGAGCAGTTCTTC. It codes for CASSPRIYNEQFF. This chain connects TRBV5-5 to TRBJ2-1, with D unclear. CDR3 length: 13 amino acids. The ends were cut back, 4 bases at V and 3 bases at J, with 8 bases in the middle. Germline CDR1 SGHKS, CDR2 YYEKEE (reference sequence).